This entry describes one T cell receptor (beta chain). Its binding antigen is unknown. The sample holds no much larger clone one base away, and base qualities are not on file. The same CDR3 also results from other DNA sequences found in this sample. The cohort was made up of 650 to 700 healthy bone marrow donors. All cohort members were sampled while nominally healthy, although unrecorded immune exposures were likely present. The donor was CMV seropositive and belonged to the group of 250 to 350 seropositive cohort members. A peripheral blood sample was collected from each donor, and TCR beta sequencing was performed on peripheral blood mononuclear cells. The Qiagen DNeasy Blood Extraction Kit was used to extract genomic DNA from the blood cell samples. These data belong to a study of cytomegalovirus exposure and HLA in healthy donors (TCRdb year 2017). With regard to the full study: An earlier analysis of more than 550 of the donors reported under 300 Gb of sequence data and 117 million unique TCR beta sequences obtained from 150 million to 200 million T cells. An early release covering roughly 640 HLA-typed donors comprised 250 to 350 gigabases of sequencing data and 85 million or so unique TCR sequences. Of the roughly 420 genotyped donors, roughly 80% were placed in the genetic ancestry cluster associated with self-reported Caucasian donors. The study aimed to test whether cataloging public T cell receptors could reveal signatures of past pathogen exposure. The study profiled the T cell repertoires of hundreds of subjects by immunosequencing and related them to cytomegalovirus serostatus. In addition to the first cohort of 650 to 800 subjects, a separate validation cohort of 130 or so different subjects was used. The study combined high-throughput TCR immunosequencing, statistical association of individual TCRs with disease status, and machine learning to predict cytomegalovirus infection status. To study patterns of TCR occurrence, a later analysis re-analyzed previously published TCR beta repertoires from just over 650 donors and added high-resolution HLA genotyping. Rather than using new phenotypic data, the later analysis identified candidate immune exposures from TCR beta sequences and from how often those sequences occurred across donors. In an earlier analysis of around 540 of the donors, high-throughput TCR beta sequencing was used to judge whether each TCR beta V gene segment behaved as functional or pseudogenic. Donor age, sex, ethnicity and CMV serostatus were compiled alongside the repertoire data. In a later genetic analysis, genome-wide SNP genotypes for about 55% of the roughly 700 donors were used, and that subset was treated as a discovery cohort. Every discovery cohort repertoire had been produced on one sequencing platform. Class I and class II HLA loci were covered by the typing at four-digit resolution. The number of donors typed differed by locus, with roughly 620-630 for A, B, C, DRB1 and DQB1, 522 for DQA1, about 610 for DPA1, and 450 to 480 for DPB1. Because of strong linkage in the cohort, a few DR-DQ haplotypes were treated as single units for association and clustering. Across roughly 420 genotyped donors of the cohort, an average of about 240,000 unique TCR beta nucleotide sequences per donor were sequenced, and roughly 20% of those sequences were non-productive. Beyond this particular receptor, the publication reports: Because some donors lacked HLA typing at each locus, the association tests relied only on the typed subset. Assigning TCR associations to individual alleles was difficult when HLA alleles, especially DR and DQ, strongly co-occurred. A further reported finding was that TCR beta sequences accurately predicted the HLA-A and HLA-B alleles for most subjects in the first cohort. Cytomegalovirus status was reported to be diagnosed by the classifier with high specificity and sensitivity in both the original and validation cohorts. The cohort was sequenced for TCR beta chains only, and without alpha or paired-chain data the features that could be detected were limited. Because the 87-base-pair reads could not distinguish some IMGT-functional V segments, including TRBV6-2 and TRBV6-3, those segments were excluded. In vitro tests confirmed that a few of the cytomegalovirus-associated TCR beta chains recognize cytomegalovirus antigens. Specific HLA alleles were associated with more than 15,000 TCR beta sequences at a false discovery rate of 0.05 in a later analysis. According to a later analysis, TCR association rates differed among HLA loci, with DRB1 alleles showing the most associated TCRs and HLA-C alleles showing the fewest. V-gene and J-gene trimming of TCR beta chains was associated with a missense DCLRE1C variant in a later genetic analysis, and the association was replicated in an independent cohort. In an earlier analysis of roughly 560 of the donors, most TCR beta V segments were observed in productive rearrangements about 90% or about 30% of the time, broadly matching IMGT annotations. In a later genetic analysis, fewer N-insertions in productive TCRs were reported among donors in an Asian-associated ancestry cluster than the approximately 710-donor mean. Across donors, most TCR sequences were observed very rarely, whereas some public TCRs were present in many individuals. Linkage disequilibrium might explain the correlated functional status among segregating V segments, but an unknown experimental factor could not be excluded. A group of highly shared sequence variants was considered likely to be a technical artifact of the sequencing pipeline. The earlier analysis of almost 600 of the donors excluded over 15 rarely observed V segments, including chromosome 9 orphons, because counts were too low. In the study, around 160 TCR beta chains were listed as associated with cytomegalovirus. Sequencing depth was assumed to be roughly uniform across donors in the presence/absence analyses, though that assumption may not hold. It was suggested by the authors that the approach could potentially be generalized to other disease states and immunological phenotypes. A later analysis found that most CMV-associated TCR beta chains appeared HLA-restricted, with HLA associations seemingly driven largely by CMV exposure. In a later analysis, HLA-associated TCR beta chains showed more clonal expansion and lower generation probabilities than non-associated chains that were equally common. For the cohort, immune exposure information was limited to CMV serostatus. Several of the top co-occurrence clusters appeared to be linked to parvovirus B19, influenza, CMV and Epstein-Barr virus, according to a later analysis.

Clipping removes 5 bases from V and 0 bases from J, with 4 as the unmatched junction base count. According to the germline V gene, CDR1 reads SGHTA and CDR2 reads FQGTGA. The CDR3 spans 15 residues, from the cysteine through the phenylalanine. Kept here is only the CDR3 DNA, which spans 45 bases and is read in frame from base 1. The method was the immunoSEQ multiplex PCR assay. A mixture of 60 forward primers for TCR Vbeta segments and 13 reverse primers for TCR Jbeta segments was used in the multiplex PCR. A multiplex PCR assay on genomic DNA amplified the CDR3 region of rearranged TCR beta genes. Amplified TCR beta libraries were sequenced as 87-base-pair reads on the Illumina HiSeq System. The published analysis was carried out like this. A later analysis tallied around 87 million unique TCR beta chains across the approximately 670 repertoires, and some 10 million of those chains were shared by two or more donors. Raw reads were error-corrected and collapsed into unique sequences by a nearest-neighbor algorithm in which closely related sequences were merged to remove PCR and sequencing errors. CDR3 sequences were aligned to IMGT reference sequences to assign V, D and J gene segments. For a sequence to be retained, at least a six-nucleotide match to both a V gene segment and a J gene segment was required. A rearrangement was called productive if the CDR3 had no stop codons and remained in frame with V and J, and every other rearrangement was called non-productive. CDR3 was defined by IMGT convention, running from the second conserved V-encoded cysteine to the conserved J-encoded phenylalanine. Sequences without an unambiguous match to a single V gene segment were excluded from the earlier analysis of about 640 of the donors. In an earlier analysis of 587 of the donors, V segments were called functional above 56.7% productive rearrangements and were called segregating when the between-donor standard deviation exceeded 5%. A statistical classification framework was built to diagnose cytomegalovirus status from the catalog of TCR beta chain sequences. In a later analysis, V and J genes were assigned by comparing TCR nucleotide sequences against IMGT/GENE-DB human TR gene sequences. Using the TCRdist pipeline, a later analysis assigned CDR3 sequences along with most-parsimonious VDJ recombination scenarios. A later analysis defined each TCR beta chain by its CDR3 amino acid sequence plus V-gene family, and excluded reads lacking a unique V-gene family. A later analysis removed 550 to 650 highly shared, low-generation-probability nucleotide sequences to deal with suspected cross-contamination and a sequencing artifact. In a later analysis, a clonal expansion index for each public chain was calculated from normalized within-repertoire ranks of inferred template counts. In a later analysis, generation probabilities were computed with a VDJ recombination model fitted to out-of-frame rearrangements, and the resulting probabilities were checked against IGoR. Hypergeometric tests were used in a later analysis to score TCR-TCR, TCR-HLA and TCR-CMV co-occurrence, with a repertoire-size bias correction applied to the TCR pairs. In a later analysis, false discovery rates were estimated by permuting HLA or CMV assignments 20 times. In a later analysis, co-occurring TCRs were grouped with DBSCAN, and TCRdist sequence similarity was added when clustering was performed within HLA-allele-positive subsets. Repertoires with fewer than 30,000 or more than 120,000 public chains were left out of co-occurrence clustering, as were a handful of repertoires with anomalous nucleotide sharing. TCRdb re-hosts the immuneACCESS table, in-frame sequences only. Its copies lack some clones; in the studies checked, an unresolved V gene accounts for under half of them, and the cause for the rest is not known. That table is the source of V, J and clone size, and D and trimming were worked out from the DNA. This sample comprises about 150,000 clones, approximately 80% of them detected only once. The ten largest clones represent 9.5% to 15% of the sample.

This receptor was obtained from a man aged 25 to 40 in good health and CMV-seropositive. The rearrangement combines TRBV7-3 with TRBJ2-3; 8 central bases correspond to TRBD2. The sample comprised PBMCs. CDR3 loop: CASSPTSGSTDTQYF. The DNA sequence follows: TGTGCCAGCAGCCCAACTAGCGGTAGCACAGATACGCAGTATTTT. The CDR3 plus the reference TRBV7-3 and TRBJ2-3 genes for the other parts give the full variable domain: GAGVSQTPSNKVTEKGKYVELRCDPISGHTALYWYRQSLGQGPEFLIYFQGTGAADDSGLPNDRFFAVRPEGSVSTLKIQRTERGDSAVYLCASSPTSGSTDTQYFGPGTRLTVL.